Following are 16 T cell receptor beta chains from one sample sequenced in a study of cytomegalovirus exposure and HLA in healthy donors. In the PCR, 60 Vbeta and 13 Jbeta primers were used. Data came from immunoSEQ multiplex PCR; TCRdb stores just in-frame clones and leaves some out. The repertoire has fewer than 200,000 clones, 78% of them found once; the top ten carry 13% to 15%. Source material: PBMCs. These receptors came from a woman in her twenties or thirties in good health and CMV-seropositive.

The V call is TRBV5-4, the J call TRBJ2-2; D might be TRBD1 (5 bases). V lost 5 bases, J lost 3 bases, and 5 bases lay in between. This CDR3 is built from 12 residues. The V gene's germline CDR1 is SGHNT and CDR2 YYREEE (reference sequence). The CDR3 region has the DNA TGTGCCAGCAGGACAGACACCGGGGAGCTGTTTTTT. Its protein product is CASRTDTGELFF. Full variable domain (rest looked up from reference TRBV5-4 and TRBJ2-2): ETGVTQSPTHLIKTRGQQVTLRCSSQSGHNTVSWYQQALGQGPQFIFQYYREEENGRGNFPPRFSGLQFPNYSSELNVNALELDDSALYLCASRTDTGELFFGEGSRLTVL.

The V call is TRBV5-4, the J call TRBJ1-6, with D perhaps matching TRBD1 (5 bases). The CDR3 runs 17 residues. V shed 4 bases and J shed 0 bases, with 14 bases lying between them. Germline V lookup: CDR1 SGHNT, CDR2 YYREEE (reference sequence). The CDR3 loop reads CASSLSGGSSYNSPLHF. The CDR3, as DNA: TGTGCCAGCAGCCTGTCGGGGGGGAGCTCCTATAATTCACCCCTCCACTTT.

The rearrangement uses TRBV2 and TRBJ2-3, with TRBD2 as a possible D gene (6 bases). The CDR3 runs 15 residues. The germline V gene has CDR1 SNHLY and CDR2 FYNNEI. Trimming pared 8 bases from V and 6 bases from J, leaving 21 bases between. CDR3 sequence: CASLFRGKVRDTQYF. The CDR3, as DNA: TGTGCCAGCCTTTTTCGCGGGAAAGTCAGGGATACGCAGTATTTT. Full variable domain (missing parts from reference TRBV2 and TRBJ2-3): EPEVTQTPSHQVTQMGQEVILRCVPISNHLYFYWYRQILGQKVEFLVSFYNNEISEKSEIFDDQFSVERPDGSNFTLKIRSTKLEDSAMYFCASLFRGKVRDTQYFGPGTRLTVL.

The chain links TRBV5-6 to TRBJ1-2, with a possible D match to TRBD1 (6 bases). Germline values: CDR1 SGHDT, CDR2 YYEEEE. The V gene lost 3 bases and the J gene lost 5 bases, with 14 bases spanning the gap. This CDR3 contains 14 residues. The CDR3 protein is CASSYGQLLYGYTF. The DNA for the CDR3 is TGTGCCAGCAGCTACGGACAGCTCCTTTATGGCTACACCTTC.

The sample holds a few counts of this clone. The chain combines TRBV30 with TRBJ1-5, with TRBD1 identical over 9 bases. Germline values: CDR1 GTSNPN, CDR2 SVGIG (reference sequence). The CDR3 has 15 residues. After removal of 3 bases from V and 4 bases from J, the junction contained 7 bases not matched to a gene. CDR3 amino acids: CAWSADRGFNQPQHF. As DNA, the CDR3 is TGTGCCTGGAGCGCCGACAGGGGGTTTAATCAGCCCCAGCATTTT.

Only one count was recorded for this clone. The rearrangement joins TRBV4-1 to TRBJ1-1, with 8 bases matching TRBD1. J was trimmed by 1 base and V by 0 bases; bases with no gene match: 10. CDR3 length: 18 amino acids. The germline CDR1 and CDR2 sequences are MGHRA and YSYEKL. CDR3 DNA sequence: TGCGCCAGCAGCCAAGAGGCAGGGGGCGTAAGTTCGAACACTGAAGCTTTCTTT. Its protein is CASSQEAGGVSSNTEAFF.

The chain combines TRBV28 with TRBJ2-3; D may be TRBD2 (7 bases). Germline V gene data show CDR1 as MDHEN and CDR2 as SYDVKM. With 8 bases removed from V and 6 bases from J, the gap between germline ends came to 18 bases. CDR3 length equals 14 residues. This CDR3 is CASLGGPTRDTQYF. The DNA for the CDR3 is TGTGCCAGCCTCGGGGGGCCCACTCGGGATACGCAGTATTTT.

The gene calls are TRBV5-1 and TRBJ1-1; D is possibly TRBD1 (5 bases). The CDR3 totals 15 residues. The germline V gene has CDR1 SGHRS and CDR2 YFSETQ. Trimming took 4 bases from V and 6 from J, leaving 19 bases between them. CDR3 residues: CASSQWSGGYSEAFF. The CDR3 DNA is TGCGCCAGCAGCCAATGGTCGGGGGGATATTCTGAAGCTTTCTTT.

This clone was seen a handful of times. The chain uses TRBV10-3 and TRBJ2-5; 8 bases line up with TRBD2. The CDR3 has 12 amino acids. The V gene's germline CDR1 is ENHRY and CDR2 SYGVKD. Trimming took 10 bases from V and 3 from J; bases not matched to a gene: 4. CDR3 DNA: TGTGCCACCGCGGGGGGAGAAGAGACCCAGTACTTC. Translated, it gives CATAGGEETQYF.

Only a few counts were recorded for this clone. The CDR3 spells CASSYSPSNEQFF. Here the CDR3 DNA reads TGTGCCAGCAGTTACTCCCCGTCCAATGAGCAGTTCTTC. The chain combines TRBV6-6 with TRBJ2-1; D ambiguous. Between the trimmed V and J ends, which lost 0 bases and 6 bases, there was a span of 6 bases. Germline V CDR1 and CDR2: MNHNY, SVGAGI (reference sequence). The CDR3 has 13 residues.

This clone appeared once. The V and J genes are TRBV9 and TRBJ2-1; maybe TRBD2 (5 bases). Germline CDR1 and CDR2: SGDLS and YYNGEE. V gave up 0 bases and J gave up 7 bases, with 11 bases separating them. CDR3 length: 14 amino acids. DNA of the CDR3: TGTGCCAGCAGCGTAGTCAGCGGTGGAAATGAGCAGTTCTTC. It yields the protein CASSVVSGGNEQFF.

This chain uses TRBV9 with TRBJ2-6; 8 bases map to TRBD2. The CDR3 is made up of 19 amino acids. CDR1 SGDLS and CDR2 YYNGEE come from the germline V gene. With 0 bases clipped from V and 0 bases from J, the junction kept 8 bases outside the gene matches. The CDR3 nucleotides are TGTGCCAGCAGCGTAGCTAGGCGGGAGGACCCCTCTGGGGCCAACGTCCTGACTTTC. This codes for CASSVARREDPSGANVLTF.

In its sample, this clone was seen a few times. J is TRBJ2-7 and V is TRBV4-1; a possible D gene is TRBD1 (6 bases). Trimming shortened V by 2 bases and J by 3 bases, and 14 bases separated the two germline ends. This CDR3 has 15 residues. The V gene's germline CDR1 is MGHRA and CDR2 YSYEKL. The CDR3 nucleotides read TGCGCCAGCAGCCAACTAGCACAGGGTGACTACGAGCAGTACTTC. Amino acids: CASSQLAQGDYEQYF.

The rearrangement uses TRBV6-1 and TRBJ1-2; a possible D gene is TRBD1 (6 bases). In germline, CDR1 is MNHNS, CDR2 SASEGT. The CDR3 is 16 residues long. V gave up 2 bases and J gave up 4 bases, with 17 bases separating them. The CDR3 DNA follows: TGTGCCAGCAGTGAAAACCCAGGGGCTAGGAGCTATGGCTACACCTTC. This translates into CASSENPGARSYGYTF.

The chain recombines TRBV4-1 with TRBJ1-1, with D perhaps matching TRBD1 (6 bases). The CDR3 contains 14 residues. Germline assignment: CDR1 MGHRA and CDR2 YSYEKL. Trimming pared 4 bases from V and 6 bases from J, leaving 15 bases between. The CDR3 DNA is TGCGCCAGCAGCCGGAACAGGGTCTTAGCTGAAGCTTTCTTT. This encodes CASSRNRVLAEAFF.

The rearrangement uses TRBV18 and TRBJ1-5; unclear D gene. Between the trimmed V and J ends, which lost 6 bases and 1 base, there was a span of 16 bases. The CDR3 sequence is 16 residues long. In germline, CDR1 is KGHSH, CDR2 LQKENI. The DNA of the CDR3 is TGTGCCAGCTCCCCTTTACAGACGATGAGCAATCAGCCCCAGCATTTT. Translation: CASSPLQTMSNQPQHF.